These 28 T cell receptor beta chains were all obtained from the same sample, sequenced in a study of T cells in localized non-small cell lung cancer. The data were produced by immunoSEQ multiplex PCR, yet TCRdb's version contains in-frame clones alone and is incomplete. The table includes 2,000 to 2,500 clones, around 26% detected once. Sequencing was performed on normal lung tissue next to the tumor, taken before any cancer treatment. These receptors were collected from a woman aged 35 to 70 with stage I lung adenocarcinoma.

This sequence joins TRBV6-8 and TRBJ1-5, with no clear D. The germline CDR1 and CDR2 sequences are MNHGY and SAAAGT. V lost 5 bases, J lost 4 bases, and 6 bases lay in between. This CDR3 has 12 residues. The CDR3 loop is CASSLRNQPQHF. Written as DNA, the CDR3 is TGTGCCAGCAGTCTTAGAAATCAGCCCCAGCATTTT.

This clone has only a few counts. The gene calls are TRBV9 and TRBJ1-5; D remains ambiguous. Looked up from germline, CDR1 is SGDLS and CDR2 is YYNGEE. With 3 bases removed from V and 4 bases from J, the gap between germline ends came to 5 bases. CDR3 length equals 12 residues. DNA of the CDR3: TGTGCCAGCAGCGGGAGGAATCAGCCCCAGCATTTT. Translation: CASSGRNQPQHF.

By frequency in the sample, this clone is large. The chain uses TRBV25-1 and TRBJ1-1; weak D call: TRBD1 (5 bases). The CDR3 covers 15 residues. Trimming shortened V by 8 bases and J by 0 bases, and 16 bases separated the two germline ends. Germline lookup yields CDR1 MGHDK and CDR2 SYGVNS. CDR3 coding DNA: TGTGCCAGCCGACCTCTAGGGGAAATGAACACTGAAGCTTTCTTT. It yields the protein CASRPLGEMNTEAFF.

A few counts support this clone. V gene TRBV28 combines with J gene TRBJ2-2; D is ambiguous. V was clipped by 6 bases and J by 4 bases, with 6 bases between them. CDR3 length equals 12 residues. Germline V CDR1 and CDR2: MDHEN, SYDVKM. In nucleotides, the CDR3 is TGTGCCAGCAGCAAAACCACCGGGGAGCTGTTTTTT. Translating gives CASSKTTGELFF.

This clone was observed a few times. The chain joins TRBV6-1 to TRBJ2-2; D assignment may be TRBD1 or TRBD2 (5 bases each). This CDR3 has 18 residues. V lost 0 bases and J 6 bases, leaving 20 bases between the germline ends. The germline gives CDR1 MNHNS, CDR2 SASEGT. The CDR3 loop reads CASSEAVWGLGVSGELFF. The CDR3 DNA is TGTGCCAGCAGTGAAGCTGTTTGGGGTTTGGGGGTATCCGGGGAGCTGTTTTTT.

This clone was found a few times. The chain links TRBV6-8 to TRBJ2-3; weak D call: TRBD2 (6 bases). CDR3 length: 14 amino acids. The V end lost 5 bases, the J end lost 2 bases, and 11 bases lay between the germline ends. The germline CDR1 and CDR2 sequences are MNHGY and SAAAGT. CDR3 DNA sequence: TGTGCCAGCAGTCGGGGGAAGCTCACAGATACGCAGTATTTT. Translation: CASSRGKLTDTQYF.

The chain combines TRBV7-7 with TRBJ2-4; tentatively, D is TRBD2 (6 bases). The CDR3 runs 14 residues. V was clipped by 3 bases and J by 6 bases, with 12 bases between them. Germline V gives CDR1 SSHAT, CDR2 FNYEAQ (reference sequence). The CDR3 DNA reads as TGTGCCAGCAGCTTCGCGGGGCAAACAAACATTCAGTACTTC. As protein: CASSFAGQTNIQYF. Variable domain in full (rest from reference TRBV7-7 and TRBJ2-4): GAGVSQSPRYKVTKRGQDVTLRCDPISSHATLYWYQQALGQGPEFLTYFNYEAQPDKSGLPSDRFSAERPEGSISTLTIQRTEQRDSAMYRCASSFAGQTNIQYFGAGTRLSVL.

This clone is medium-sized in the sample. The chain combines TRBV9 with TRBJ1-3, with D tentatively TRBD1 (6 bases). Trimming removed 4 bases from V and 8 bases from J, with 16 bases in between. CDR3 length: 14 residues. CDR1 SGDLS and CDR2 YYNGEE come from the germline V gene. The DNA for the CDR3 is TGTGCCAGCAGCCCAGCAGGGGAATCGGACACCATATATTTT. Protein sequence: CASSPAGESDTIYF.

The chain employs TRBV11-3 and TRBJ1-4; no firm D call. Deletions cut 3 bases from V and 7 bases from J, with 12 bases between. The CDR3 length is 14 residues. Germline V gene lookup returns CDR1 SGHNT and CDR2 YENEEA. The CDR3: CASSLETVGEKLFF. DNA for the CDR3: TGTGCCAGCAGCTTGGAGACCGTCGGTGAAAAACTGTTTTTT.

The chain joins TRBV6-8 to TRBJ2-3, with 8 positions matching TRBD1. The CDR3 is made up of 15 amino acids. Trimming took 4 bases from V and 4 from J; bases not matched to a gene: 7. Germline V lookup: CDR1 MNHGY, CDR2 SAAAGT. The CDR3 loop reads CASSLSSGGADTQYF. CDR3 in DNA: TGTGCCAGCAGTTTATCCTCAGGGGGCGCAGATACGCAGTATTTT.

This rearrangement joins TRBV7-4 to TRBJ1-1; D gene uncertain. Germline values: CDR1 SGHVT, CDR2 SQSDAQ. V dropped 5 bases and J dropped 3 bases, with 10 bases sitting between them. The CDR3 length is 13 residues. The CDR3 nucleotides are TGTGCCAGCAGCACATCATCGGACACTGAAGCTTTCTTT. It codes for CASSTSSDTEAFF.

DNA of the CDR3: TGCGCCAGCAGCTTGGGACAGGGGGCAACTAATGAAAAACTGTTTTTT. Translated: CASSLGQGATNEKLFF. The genes are TRBV5-1 and TRBJ1-4, with TRBD1 matching 9 bases. Germline trimming cut 0 bases from V and 0 bases from J; bases unmatched to any gene: 0. The CDR3 consists of 16 residues. Looked up from germline, CDR1 is SGHRS and CDR2 is YFSETQ. Complete variable domain (other parts from reference TRBV5-1 and TRBJ1-4): KAGVTQTPRYLIKTRGQQVTLSCSPISGHRSVSWYQQTPGQGLQFLFEYFSETQRNKGNFPGRFSGRQFSNSRSEMNVSTLELGDSALYLCASSLGQGATNEKLFFGSGTQLSVL.

The gene calls are TRBV28 and TRBJ2-5; D possibly corresponds to TRBD1 (6 bases). Trimming removed 4 bases from V and 2 bases from J, with 11 bases in between. The CDR3 has 14 residues. The germline V gene encodes CDR1 MDHEN and CDR2 SYDVKM. The CDR3 here is CASSSLQGQETQYF. The CDR3, as DNA: TGTGCCAGCAGTTCCCTGCAGGGGCAAGAGACCCAGTACTTC.

V usage is TRBV5-1 and J usage is TRBJ1-1; D not certain. The V end was cut by 1 base, the J end by 1 base, with 11 bases between. Looked up from germline, CDR1 is SGHRS and CDR2 is YFSETQ. The CDR3 contains 15 residues. The DNA for the CDR3 is TGCGCCAGCAGCTTGAACAGCCCCAAGAACACTGAAGCTTTCTTT. Its translation is CASSLNSPKNTEAFF.

This clone was detected only a few times. This chain connects TRBV6-8 to TRBJ2-5, with 10 bases identical to TRBD1. Germline loops: CDR1 MNHGY, CDR2 SAAAGT. J gave up 4 bases and V 2 bases, and 7 bases lay outside the gene matches. This CDR3 contains 16 residues. This CDR3 reads CASSYPGTGVGETQYF. DNA of the CDR3: TGTGCCAGCAGTTACCCTGGGACAGGGGTCGGAGAGACCCAGTACTTC.

This clone was seen more than once but under ten times. The gene calls are TRBV4-1 and TRBJ1-4; TRBD1 aligns across 9 bases. The CDR3 is 19 amino acids. Germline lookup yields CDR1 MGHRA and CDR2 YSYEKL. V shed 4 bases and J 0 bases; nucleotides not matched to a gene: 12. The CDR3 nucleotides read TGCGCCAGCAGCCGAGCACGGGACAGGGCCCTTGCAACTAATGAAAAACTGTTTTTT. Residues: CASSRARDRALATNEKLFF.

The chain uses TRBV9 and TRBJ2-5; perhaps TRBD1 as D (5 bases). The CDR3 length is 14 residues. Trimming removed 3 bases from V and 1 base from J, with 10 bases in between. Looked up from germline, CDR1 is SGDLS and CDR2 is YYNGEE. In nucleotides, the CDR3 is TGTGCCAGCAGCGCGACAGTTGTCCAAGAGACCCAGTACTTC. Translated: CASSATVVQETQYF.

The chain links TRBV9 to TRBJ2-7, with 10 bases matching TRBD2. V lost 4 bases, J lost 2 bases, and 6 bases stayed unmatched. Germline V CDR1 and CDR2: SGDLS, YYNGEE. CDR3 length: 15 amino acids. This CDR3 reads CASSSGLAEPYEQYF. CDR3 in DNA: TGTGCCAGCAGCTCCGGACTAGCGGAACCCTACGAGCAGTACTTC.

This clone is a singleton in its sample. The V gene is TRBV14, the J gene TRBJ2-1; no definite D call. V was shortened by 4 bases and J by 5 bases, with 15 bases between the two germline ends. The germline V gene encodes CDR1 SGHDN and CDR2 FVKESK. The length of the CDR3 is 15 residues. CDR3 coding DNA: TGTGCCAGCAGCCCTGGGCCAGGAATACACAATGAGCAGTTCTTC. Its protein is CASSPGPGIHNEQFF.

This CDR3 is CASSSPPGLTDTQYF. CDR3 in DNA: TGTGCCAGCAGTTCCCCCCCGGGACTCACAGATACGCAGTATTTT. The V gene is TRBV28, the J gene TRBJ2-3, with a weak D call TRBD2 (6 bases). CDR3 length: 15 residues. The germline CDR1 and CDR2 sequences are MDHEN and SYDVKM. V was cut by 4 bases and J by 2 bases, with 13 bases left in between.

The rearrangement uses TRBV9 and TRBJ1-1; no reliable D call. Per germline, CDR1 SGDLS and CDR2 YYNGEE. This CDR3 is 13 amino acids long. The ends were cut back, 5 bases at V and 1 base at J, with 9 bases in the middle. The CDR3 nucleotides read TGTGCCAGCAGTGATGCCAAGAACACTGAAGCTTTCTTT. It translates to CASSDAKNTEAFF.

The chain has TRBV5-1 and TRBJ1-4, with D tentatively TRBD1 (6 bases). V was pared by 3 bases and J by 5 bases, with 11 bases between. CDR1 and CDR2 (germline): SGHRS, YFSETQ. This CDR3 contains 14 residues. The CDR3 sequence: CASSSQGRNEKLFF. As DNA, the CDR3 is TGCGCCAGCAGCTCACAGGGACGCAATGAAAAACTGTTTTTT.

The J gene is TRBJ1-2, the V gene TRBV29-1; D uncertain. V lost 3 bases and J 5 bases, leaving 19 bases between the germline ends. The CDR3 is made up of 15 amino acids. Germline V lookup: CDR1 SQVTM, CDR2 ANQGSEA. The CDR3 protein is CSVDFIHEGSYGYTF. The CDR3 bases are TGCAGCGTTGATTTCATCCACGAAGGCTCTTATGGCTACACCTTC. The whole variable domain, remainder taken from reference TRBV29-1 and TRBJ1-2, is SAVISQKPSRDICQRGTSLTIQCQVDSQVTMMFWYRQQPGQSLTLIATANQGSEATYESGFVIDKFPISRPNLTFSTLTVSNMSPEDSSIYLCSVDFIHEGSYGYTFGSGTRLTVV.

This chain joins TRBV29-1 and TRBJ2-5; 7 bases match TRBD1. The germline V gene has CDR1 SQVTM and CDR2 ANQGSEA. The CDR3 is made up of 12 amino acids. The ends lost 4 bases at V and 5 bases at J; junction bases unmatched: 4. DNA of the CDR3: TGCAGCGTTGGACAGGGTTATGAGACCCAGTACTTC. This codes for CSVGQGYETQYF.

V gene TRBV5-1 combines with J gene TRBJ1-3, with a weak D call TRBD1 (6 bases). This CDR3 spans 16 amino acids. The V end lost 5 bases, the J end lost 1 base, and 16 bases lay between the germline ends. Germline V gives CDR1 SGHRS, CDR2 YFSETQ. The CDR3 bases are TGCGCCAGCAGAATTGGGGGGCTAGAGTCTGGAAACACCATATATTTT. It specifies CASRIGGLESGNTIYF.

In its sample, this clone was seen a few times. The chain links TRBV6-8 to TRBJ2-7, with D tentatively TRBD1 (5 bases). V was pared by 5 bases and J by 0 bases, with 14 bases between. This CDR3 comprises 15 residues. Germline values: CDR1 MNHGY, CDR2 SAAAGT. Here the CDR3 DNA reads TGTGCCAGCAGTAAGCCGACAGCACCCTCCTACGAGCAGTACTTC. Translating gives CASSKPTAPSYEQYF.

The table lists this clone with a few counts. This rearrangement joins TRBV23-1 to TRBJ1-3, with D unresolved. TRBV23-1 is marked as an open reading frame, function uncertain. The CDR3 sequence is 13 residues long. V lost 6 bases and J 5 bases, leaving 11 bases between the germline ends. The DNA for the CDR3 is TGCGCCAGCAGCCCTCAGAACCGAAACACCATATATTTT. Protein sequence: CASSPQNRNTIYF.

This clone has only a few counts. The J gene is TRBJ2-2, the V gene TRBV6-8; the D gene could be TRBD1 or TRBD2 (5 bases each). The germline CDR1 and CDR2 sequences are MNHGY and SAAAGT. V was shortened by 0 bases and J by 4 bases, with 9 bases between the two germline ends. CDR3 length: 15 amino acids. The CDR3 loop reads CASSYSEGTTGELFF. The CDR3 bases are TGTGCCAGCAGTTACTCAGAGGGGACCACCGGGGAGCTGTTTTTT.